Sequencing of this TCR beta chain was carried out in a study of cytomegalovirus exposure and HLA in healthy donors. Study outcomes and limitations: Another analysis was done later, and it associated approximately 18,000 TCR beta sequences with HLA alleles at 0.05 false discovery rate. Cytomegalovirus association was listed for around 170 TCR beta chains. Reports indicate that TCR beta sequences accurately predicted the HLA-A and HLA-B alleles of most subjects.

Though nominally healthy at sampling, donors likely had unrecorded immune exposures. Primers for the PCR totalled 60 Vbeta and 13 Jbeta. Clones were read by immunoSEQ multiplex PCR, and TCRdb kept only the in-frame ones, dropping some. The repertoire includes some 130,000 clones, roughly 80% of them detected once, and approximately 1.5% sits in the top ten. Concerning this clone itself: Its antigen is not known. Within the sample, other DNA sequences also encode this same CDR3.

The specimen was PBMCs. The receptor was isolated from a female donor in good health and CMV-seronegative.

The CDR3 here is CASSLTGGEETQYF. CDR3 in DNA: TGTGCCAGCAGCTTGACAGGGGGCGAGGAGACCCAGTACTTC. The chain uses TRBV7-2 and TRBJ2-5; 10 positions agree with TRBD1. The CDR3 consists of 14 residues. Germline V gene data show CDR1 as SGHTA and CDR2 as FQGNSA. The V gene end was trimmed by 3 bases and the J gene end by 5 bases; junction bases not matched to a gene: 3.